This T cell receptor (beta chain) was identified during a study of T cell responses to AZD1222 COVID-19 vaccine. Broader study findings: Donors were mostly white British, more females; clonal diversity possibly underestimated. Baseline seropositivity occurred in only six AZD1222 recipients. Once two AZD1222 doses were given, Spike-specific TCR breadth and depth went up. Vaccine-associated CD4 TCRs spanned spike, dominant at 160-218 and 743-854.

TCRdb's copy holds only in-frame clones and misses some; the assay was immunoSEQ multiplex PCR. The table includes 140,000 or so clones, approximately 90% detected once. The CDR3 consists of 13 residues. The V end lost 3 bases, the J end lost 7 bases, and 12 bases lay between the germline ends. Germline CDR1 and CDR2: LNHDA and SQIVND (reference sequence). This clone was detected a few times. Its antigen remains unknown. J is TRBJ1-2 and V is TRBV19; a weak D match, TRBD1 (6 bases). Sample: peripheral blood, taken 28 days after the second AZD1222 dose. This clonotype originated in an adult who received the AZD1222 COVID-19 vaccine. CDR3 region: CASSIQGRGGYTF. The CDR3 DNA reads TGTGCCAGTAGTATCCAGGGGCGGGGTGGCTACACCTTC.